A single sample gave rise to the 25 T cell receptor beta chains below, sequenced in a study of tissue T cells after allogeneic stem cell transplantation (dated by TCRdb to the early 2020s). The label giving this sample's time point can be read as: human tissue collected at research (rapid) autopsy. Receptor libraries were prepared by the immunoSEQ multiplex PCR assay. TCRdb holds this immuneACCESS table with in-frame rearrangements only. Some clones are missing; in checked studies, unresolved V genes explain under half, and the rest has no known cause. The sample includes 1,200 or so clones, with more than 50% observed a single time. Approximately 30% of the sample goes to the ten largest clones. The material was bone marrow, obtained at autopsy. Every receptor here comes from a male patient over 55 with steroid-refractory graft-versus-host disease after an allogeneic stem cell transplant. After a transplant, not all T cells may be the patient's own; some may come from the graft donor.

This clone is judged hyperexpanded. Other nucleotide sequences from this sample produce the same CDR3. V is TRBV5-6 and J is TRBJ2-5; 8 bases are a match to TRBD2. CDR1 SGHDT and CDR2 YYEEEE come from the germline V gene. The trim removed 4 bases at V and 4 bases at J, leaving 9 bases unmatched. The CDR3 sequence is 15 residues long. DNA of the CDR3: TGTGCCAGCAGCGTGGGGGCCGGGGGGGGAGAGACCCAGTACTTC. Translating gives CASSVGAGGGETQYF. The full variable domain, in which reference TRBV5-6 and TRBJ2-5 provide the parts outside the CDR3, is DAGVTQSPTHLIKTRGQQVTLRCSPKSGHDTVSWYQQALGQGPQFIFQYYEEEERQRGNFPDRFSGHQFPNYSSELNVNALLLGDSALYLCASSVGAGGGETQYFGPGTRLLVL.

This chain links TRBV18 with TRBJ1-3; 9 bases map to TRBD1. CDR3 length: 19 amino acids. Germline V CDR1 and CDR2: KGHSH, LQKENI. V shed 2 bases and J 0 bases; nucleotides not matched to a gene: 11. CDR3 loop: CASSPWGQGTIRSGNTIYF. CDR3 coding DNA: TGTGCCAGCTCACCATGGGGACAGGGTACTATCCGCTCTGGAAACACCATATATTTT.

The J gene is TRBJ2-3, the V gene TRBV15; D is perhaps TRBD2 (5 bases). CDR3 size: 16 residues. The germline V gene encodes CDR1 LNHNV and CDR2 YYDKDF (reference sequence). Trimming left V 3 bases short and J 1 base short, with 14 bases between. In DNA form, the CDR3 reads TGTGCCACCAGCAGGGCGGGTGGTCCGGGCACAGATACGCAGTATTTT. Translation: CATSRAGGPGTDTQYF. The full variable domain, in which reference TRBV15 and TRBJ2-3 provide the parts outside the CDR3, is DAMVIQNPRYQVTQFGKPVTLSCSQTLNHNVMYWYQQKSSQAPKLLFHYYDKDFNNEADTPDNFQSRRPNTSFCFLDIRSPGLGDTAMYLCATSRAGGPGTDTQYFGPGTRLTVL.

This clone was seen a handful of times. Other DNA sequences within the sample encode an identical CDR3. J is TRBJ2-5 and V is TRBV5-6; TRBD2 matches 8 bases. The germline V gene encodes CDR1 SGHDT and CDR2 YYEEEE. The CDR3 is made up of 15 amino acids. Trimming removed 10 bases from V and 5 bases from J; junction bases left unmatched: 16. The CDR3 nucleotides are TGTGCCCGCCGCGTGGGGGCCGGGGGGGGCGAGACCCAGTACTTC. Protein product: CARRVGAGGGETQYF.

V is TRBV7-3 and J is TRBJ2-2, with TRBD1 matching 8 bases. The germline V gene encodes CDR1 SGHTA and CDR2 FQGTGA. The CDR3 contains 16 residues. V gave up 8 bases and J gave up 0 bases; unmatched junction bases: 8. The CDR3 protein is CASGLTGGANTGELFF. DNA for the CDR3: TGTGCCAGCGGATTAACAGGGGGAGCGAACACCGGGGAGCTGTTTTTT.

CDR3 in amino acids: CASSQDWHPYNEQFF. The CDR3 DNA reads as TGCGCCAGCAGCCAAGACTGGCACCCCTACAATGAGCAGTTCTTC. V and J are TRBV4-3 and TRBJ2-1; D is ambiguous. Germline assignment: CDR1 LGHNA and CDR2 YSLEER. Trimming cost V 0 bases and J 2 bases, with 8 bases left between them. The length of the CDR3 is 15 residues.

The V gene is TRBV6-2 or TRBV6-3, the J gene TRBJ2-7; D assignment may be TRBD1 or TRBD2 (5 bases each). The CDR3 runs 14 residues. Trimming took 6 bases from V and 0 from J, leaving 12 bases between them. From germline, CDR1 is MNHEY and CDR2 SVGEGT. The CDR3 region has the DNA TGTGCCAGCAGCGGGACGCCAGTCTCCTACGAGCAGTACTTC. This gives the protein CASSGTPVSYEQYF.

The chain carries TRBV4-3 and TRBJ2-1; D might be TRBD1 (5 bases). Germline-derived CDR1 and CDR2 are LGHNA and YSLEER. Trimming shortened V by 1 base and J by 7 bases, and 17 bases separated the two germline ends. This CDR3 has 16 amino acids. The CDR3 reads CASSQVGLGPGNEQFF. The CDR3 bases are TGCGCCAGCAGCCAAGTAGGGCTGGGGCCTGGGAATGAGCAGTTCTTC.

The chain couples TRBV6-5 to TRBJ2-2; 10 bases match TRBD2. The germline gives CDR1 MNHEY, CDR2 SVGAGI. The CDR3 is made up of 16 amino acids. V shed 2 bases and J 4 bases; nucleotides not matched to a gene: 4. CDR3 sequence reads: CASSYPSGGVTGELFF. For the CDR3, the DNA is TGTGCCAGCAGTTACCCAAGCGGGGGGGTCACCGGGGAGCTGTTTTTT.

V gene TRBV20-1 combines with J gene TRBJ2-6, with TRBD1 identical over 10 bases. From germline, CDR1 is DFQATT and CDR2 SNEGSKA (reference sequence). The ends lost 3 bases at V and 4 bases at J; junction bases unmatched: 6. This CDR3 contains 16 residues. The CDR3 sequence is CSASAGTGAGANVLTF. The CDR3 DNA reads TGCAGTGCTAGTGCCGGGACAGGGGCCGGGGCCAACGTCCTGACTTTC.

V usage is TRBV4-3 and J usage is TRBJ2-7; D may be TRBD1 (6 bases). Trimming stripped 0 bases from V and 4 bases from J, with 13 bases between. The CDR3 contains 15 residues. Germline loops: CDR1 LGHNA, CDR2 YSLEER. Here the CDR3 reads CASSQEGGPPYEQYF. CDR3 DNA sequence: TGCGCCAGCAGCCAAGAAGGGGGACCCCCTTACGAGCAGTACTTC.

The chain uses TRBV10-2 and TRBJ2-2; 7 bases agree with TRBD2. The CDR3 loop spans 14 amino acids. Germline values: CDR1 WSHSY, CDR2 SAAADI. V lost 5 bases, J lost 1 base, and 1 base stayed unmatched. CDR3 DNA: TGCGCCAGCAGTTCGGGGGGGAACACCGGGGAGCTGTTTTTT. This translates into CASSSGGNTGELFF.

Sample share makes this clone large. The sample has other DNA sequences that encode this CDR3 too. This chain joins TRBV5-6 and TRBJ2-5; 8 bases align to TRBD2. This CDR3 is built from 15 residues. J lost 4 bases, V lost 7 bases, and 12 bases had no gene match. Germline V gene data show CDR1 as SGHDT and CDR2 as YYEEEE. The CDR3 bases are TGTGCCAGCCGCTGGGGGGCCGGGGGGGGAGAGACCCAGTACTTC. The encoded protein is CASRWGAGGGETQYF.

The J gene is TRBJ1-6, the V gene TRBV19; D may be TRBD1 (5 bases). V was clipped by 3 bases and J by 7 bases, with 10 bases between them. This CDR3 has 14 amino acids. From germline, CDR1 is LNHDA and CDR2 SQIVND (reference sequence). The CDR3 region is CASSITGENSPLHF. CDR3 coding DNA: TGTGCCAGTAGTATCACAGGAGAAAATTCACCCCTCCACTTT.

This clone was seen just once. The CDR3 loop reads CASNLAISTDTQYF. The CDR3 DNA follows: TGTGCCAGTAACCTAGCAATTAGCACAGATACGCAGTATTTT. The genes are TRBV19 and TRBJ2-3; a possible D gene is TRBD2 (5 bases). Germline V gives CDR1 LNHDA, CDR2 SQIVND (reference sequence). The CDR3 has 14 amino acids. V lost 7 bases to trimming and J lost 0 bases, with 11 bases between them.

Here the CDR3 DNA reads TGTGCCAGCAGCGTGGGGACTAGCGGGGGGTCATCCTACAATGAGCAGTTCTTC. This codes for CASSVGTSGGSSYNEQFF. This chain links TRBV7-9 with TRBJ2-1; 15 positions agree with TRBD2. Per the germline V gene, CDR1 is SEHNR and CDR2 is FQNEAQ (reference sequence). V shed 5 bases, J shed 1 base, and the junction held 6 bases outside the gene matches. The CDR3 consists of 18 residues. Filled out from reference TRBV7-9 and TRBJ2-1, the complete variable domain reads DTGVSQNPRHKITKRGQNVTFRCDPISEHNRLYWYRQTLGQGPEFLTYFQNEAQLEKSRLLSDRFSAERPKGSFSTLEIQRTEQGDSAMYLCASSVGTSGGSSYNEQFFGPGTRLTVL.

The chain joins TRBV5-1 to TRBJ2-1; TRBD2 aligns across 9 bases. Germline CDR1 reads SGHRS; CDR2 reads YFSETQ. V lost 5 bases to trimming and J lost 0 bases; unmatched junction nucleotides: 3. This CDR3 is built from 15 residues. CDR3 sequence: CASRVSGGSYNEQFF. The CDR3 region has the DNA TGCGCCAGCAGGGTTAGCGGGGGCTCCTACAATGAGCAGTTCTTC. The complete variable domain, with remaining parts taken from reference TRBV5-1 and TRBJ2-1, reads KAGVTQTPRYLIKTRGQQVTLSCSPISGHRSVSWYQQTPGQGLQFLFEYFSETQRNKGNFPGRFSGRQFSNSRSEMNVSTLELGDSALYLCASRVSGGSYNEQFFGPGTRLTVL.

The J gene is TRBJ1-3, the V gene TRBV12-3 or TRBV12-4; D not certain. CDR3 length: 13 residues. Trimming pared 7 bases from V and 3 bases from J, leaving 10 bases between. The chain's CDR3 is CASIENHGNTIYF. CDR3 DNA sequence: TGTGCCAGCATTGAGAACCATGGAAACACCATATATTTT.

This clone was observed a handful of times. The V call is TRBV7-2, the J call TRBJ2-1; D uncertain. This CDR3 has 15 amino acids. Between the trimmed V and J ends, which lost 2 bases and 0 bases, there was a span of 8 bases. Germline CDR1 SGHTA, CDR2 FQGNSA. The CDR3 protein is CASSLLQLSYNEQFF. CDR3 coding DNA: TGTGCCAGCAGCTTATTGCAGCTCTCCTACAATGAGCAGTTCTTC.

This clone has a handful of counts. This likely reflects a read error, since a far larger clone is one base away. The chain uses TRBV5-6 and TRBJ2-5; TRBD2 aligns across 10 bases. CDR1 is SGHDT and CDR2 is YYEEEE in the germline V gene. This CDR3 contains 15 residues. The CDR3, as DNA: TGTCCCCGCAGCGGGGGGGCCGGGGGGGGAGAGACCCAGTACTTC. This encodes CPRSGGAGGGETQYF.

This rearrangement joins TRBV25-1 to TRBJ2-2; weak D call: TRBD2 (5 bases). CDR3 length equals 15 residues. CDR1 is MGHDK, CDR2 SYGVNS, per germline. V was clipped by 1 base and J by 8 bases, with 14 bases between them. As DNA, the CDR3 is TGTGCCAGCAGTGAATTCGGTGGGAGCGCAGGGGAGCTGTTTTTT. Its translation is CASSEFGGSAGELFF.

Sample share makes this clone large (0.1 to 1%). The chain carries TRBV6-6 and TRBJ2-7, with 7 bases that match TRBD1. This CDR3 region has 14 residues. Trimming removed 2 bases from V and 4 bases from J; junction bases left unmatched: 5. Germline loops: CDR1 MNHNY, CDR2 SVGAGI (reference sequence). The CDR3 spells CASSYGRGSYEQYF. The CDR3 DNA sequence: TGTGCCAGCAGTTACGGCAGGGGGAGTTACGAGCAGTACTTC.

Only a few counts were recorded for this clone. CDR3 region: CASSQTGIGGNQPQHF. In nucleotides, the CDR3 is TGTGCCAGCAGCCAGACAGGGATCGGCGGCAATCAGCCCCAGCATTTT. The rearrangement uses TRBV3-1 (or the pseudogene TRBV3-2) and TRBJ1-5; the match to TRBD1 covers 7 bases. The CDR3 is made up of 16 amino acids. J lost 2 bases, V lost 3 bases, and 7 bases had no gene match. Germline V CDR1 and CDR2: LGHDT, YNNKEL (reference sequence).

The V call is TRBV6-2 or TRBV6-3, the J call TRBJ1-2; D unresolved. The CDR3 runs to 14 residues. V was shortened by 4 bases and J by 0 bases, with 9 bases between the two germline ends. Germline values: CDR1 MNHEY, CDR2 SVGEGT. CDR3 region: CASSLTPTNYGYTF. The CDR3 bases are TGTGCCAGCAGTTTGACACCGACTAACTATGGCTACACCTTC.

V and J are TRBV9 and TRBJ1-3, with 7 bases identical to TRBD1. The germline gives CDR1 SGDLS, CDR2 YYNGEE. CDR3 length equals 16 residues. Unmatched junction bases numbered 6, after V lost 3 bases and J lost 0 bases. For the CDR3, the DNA is TGTGCCAGCAGCGAGGCAGGGGGGACCTCTGGAAACACCATATATTTT. This codes for CASSEAGGTSGNTIYF.